The next 15 T cell receptor beta chains were all read from a single sample in a study of blood T cell repertoires in COVID-19. The method was immunoSEQ multiplex PCR; TCRdb's version includes in-frame clones alone and lacks a portion of them. The sample shows around 60,000 clones, about 88% of them seen only once. The sequenced sample consisted of peripheral blood. The receptors derive from an older man with acute or convalescent COVID-19.

V and J are TRBV5-1 and TRBJ2-5; the D gene is possibly TRBD2 (6 bases). CDR3 length equals 14 residues. Germline CDR1 is SGHRS and CDR2 is YFSETQ. The V gene lost 2 bases and the J gene lost 4 bases, with 12 bases spanning the gap. The CDR3 nucleotides read TGCGCCAGCAGCTTTGGGGGGAGCGGAGAGACCCAGTACTTC. Translating gives CASSFGGSGETQYF.

The chain combines TRBV4-2 with TRBJ1-4; D is perhaps TRBD1 (6 bases). The germline V and J ends were trimmed by 1 base and 4 bases, with 10 bases remaining between them. CDR3 length equals 15 residues. Germline CDR1 is LGHNA and CDR2 is YNFKEQ. The CDR3, as DNA: TGTGCCAGCAGCCAAGCCAGGGGCCTTAATGAAAAACTGTTTTTT. Translated: CASSQARGLNEKLFF.

The table lists this clone with a count of one. V gene TRBV7-3 combines with J gene TRBJ2-5; 9 nucleotides agree with TRBD1. Looked up from germline, CDR1 is SGHTA and CDR2 is FQGTGA. This CDR3 has 14 residues. Trimming cost V 5 bases and J 7 bases; bases outside gene matches: 8. CDR3 in DNA: TGTGCCAGCAGCCCCGGACAGGGGACAAGGACCCAGTACTTC. Encoded protein: CASSPGQGTRTQYF.

This rearrangement joins TRBV4-1 to TRBJ1-2, with a tentative D call TRBD1 (6 bases). This CDR3 contains 12 residues. With 1 base removed from V and 8 bases from J, the gap between germline ends came to 8 bases. Germline CDR1 and CDR2: MGHRA and YSYEKL. The CDR3 DNA reads TGCGCCAGCAGCCAAGGTGGGGGCGGCTACACCTTC. It encodes CASSQGGGGYTF.

The chain carries TRBV7-9 and TRBJ2-7; TRBD1 aligns across 7 bases. V lost 0 bases to trimming and J lost 1 base; unmatched junction nucleotides: 3. From germline, CDR1 is SEHNR and CDR2 FQNEAQ (reference sequence). The CDR3 contains 15 residues. CDR3: CASSLAGQRSYEQYF. The CDR3 nucleotides are TGTGCCAGCAGCTTAGCGGGACAGCGGTCCTACGAGCAGTACTTC.

The V gene is TRBV28, the J gene TRBJ1-4, with 10 bases identical to TRBD1. The CDR3 loop spans 14 amino acids. The V gene's germline CDR1 is MDHEN and CDR2 SYDVKM. V gave up 6 bases and J gave up 6 bases; unmatched junction bases: 4. Here the CDR3 DNA reads TGTGCCAGCAGCTCGGGGACAGGGGATGAAAAACTGTTTTTT. As protein: CASSSGTGDEKLFF.

This clone was detected once. This chain connects TRBV19 to TRBJ2-3; 7 nucleotides match TRBD2. This CDR3 region has 15 residues. V trimming: 3 bases; J trimming: 2 bases; junction bases outside the gene matches: 5. CDR1 is LNHDA, CDR2 SQIVND, per germline (reference sequence). The chain's CDR3 is CASSMGGAHTDTQYF. The CDR3 nucleotides are TGTGCCAGTAGTATGGGAGGGGCCCACACAGATACGCAGTATTTT.

The rearrangement joins TRBV5-1 to TRBJ2-4; 10 bases are a match to TRBD2. Trimming took 3 bases from V and 0 from J; bases not matched to a gene: 3. Germline V gene data show CDR1 as SGHRS and CDR2 as YFSETQ. This CDR3 is built from 16 residues. This CDR3 is CASSYGLAVAKNIQYF. As DNA, the CDR3 is TGCGCCAGCAGCTACGGACTAGCGGTAGCCAAAAACATTCAGTACTTC.

There are a few counts of this clone. This specimen includes other DNA sequences encoding the same CDR3. V and J are TRBV19 and TRBJ1-1; D gene uncertain. Trimming left V 5 bases short and J 0 bases short, with 4 bases between. The CDR3 sequence is 12 residues long. Germline values: CDR1 LNHDA, CDR2 SQIVND (reference sequence). Written as DNA, the CDR3 is TGTGCCAGTAGTTCTATGAACACTGAAGCTTTCTTT. Protein product: CASSSMNTEAFF.

This chain uses TRBV18 with TRBJ1-2; D gene uncertain. Trimming removed 3 bases at V and 5 bases at J, with 13 bases between. CDR1 is KGHSH and CDR2 is LQKENI in the germline V gene. This CDR3 region has 14 residues. The CDR3 protein is CASSPEVGEYGYTF. Here the CDR3 DNA reads TGTGCCAGCTCACCCGAGGTCGGCGAATATGGCTACACCTTC.

The V gene is TRBV7-3, the J gene TRBJ2-7, with 7 positions matching TRBD2. CDR3 length: 13 amino acids. Germline V gives CDR1 SGHTA, CDR2 FQGTGA. Losses at the gene ends were 5 bases for V and 4 bases for J; bases not matched to a gene: 5. CDR3 nucleotide sequence: TGTGCCAGCAGCCGGGGTAGCGGGTACGAGCAGTACTTC. It codes for CASSRGSGYEQYF.

The chain has TRBV28 and TRBJ1-2; 8 bases agree with TRBD1. Trimming removed 4 bases from V and 7 bases from J; junction bases left unmatched: 2. This CDR3 region has 12 residues. Germline V gene lookup returns CDR1 MDHEN and CDR2 SYDVKM. DNA of the CDR3: TGTGCCAGCAGTTCAGGGGGCGGTGGCTACACCTTC. This encodes CASSSGGGGYTF.

V and J are TRBV15 and TRBJ1-1; 8 bases agree with TRBD1. Trimming at V came to 3 bases and at J to 9 bases, leaving 9 bases not matched to a gene. Germline CDR1 reads LNHNV; CDR2 reads YYDKDF (reference sequence). This CDR3 is 14 amino acids long. The CDR3 here is CATSSSATGGKAFF. In nucleotides, the CDR3 is TGTGCCACCAGCAGTTCTGCCACAGGGGGTAAAGCTTTCTTT. Variable domain in full (rest from reference TRBV15 and TRBJ1-1): DAMVIQNPRYQVTQFGKPVTLSCSQTLNHNVMYWYQQKSSQAPKLLFHYYDKDFNNEADTPDNFQSRRPNTSFCFLDIRSPGLGDTAMYLCATSSSATGGKAFFGQGTRLTVV.

The gene calls are TRBV2 and TRBJ2-2, with TRBD1 matching 9 bases. V lost 5 bases and J lost 6; bases outside the gene matches: 1. The CDR3 has 13 residues. Germline lookup yields CDR1 SNHLY and CDR2 FYNNEI. The CDR3 is CASSRTGAGELFF. In DNA, the CDR3 is TGTGCCAGCAGTAGGACAGGGGCCGGGGAGCTGTTTTTT.

This clone was counted only a few times. V usage is TRBV5-1 and J usage is TRBJ1-6; D is perhaps TRBD1 (6 bases). Germline-derived CDR1 and CDR2 are SGHRS and YFSETQ. The CDR3 sequence is 16 residues long. Trimming pared 5 bases from V and 9 bases from J, leaving 21 bases between. The CDR3 spells CASRRHTGPEGSPLHF. The CDR3 coding sequence is TGCGCCAGCAGAAGGCATACAGGGCCTGAGGGTTCACCCCTCCACTTT.